Described below is a single TCR beta chain sequence and its context. This sample is drawn from a study of T cells in localized non-small cell lung cancer. After removal of 5 bases from V and 8 bases from J, the junction contained 14 bases not matched to a gene. The CDR3 contains 17 residues. The germline CDR1 and CDR2 sequences are MNHGY and SAAAGT. Sequencing used immunoSEQ multiplex PCR; TCRdb keeps in-frame clones, though not all of them. The data show approximately 1,300 clones, with 16% seen just once and about 9.8% held by the top ten. Here the sequenced sample was normal lung tissue next to the tumor, taken before any cancer treatment. The chain couples TRBV6-8 to TRBJ2-1, with 11 bases identical to TRBD2. This receptor was taken from a woman aged 35-75 years with stage I lung adenocarcinoma. DNA of the CDR3: TGTGCCAGCAGTGAGCTTCTAGCGGGGGGCGGTATCGATGAGCAGTTCTTC. Translation gives CASSELLAGGGIDEQFF.